A single sample is the source of the 13 T cell receptor beta chains below, sequenced in a study of radiotherapy plus CTLA-4 blockade in lung cancer. Repertoires were generated with immunoSEQ multiplex PCR, while TCRdb's copy carries only in-frame clones and drops some. The table includes about 78,000 clones, about 88% detected once. Specimen: peripheral blood, collected from a patient treated with radiotherapy plus ipilimumab. The receptor source for this set is a human donor with non-small cell lung cancer who had stable disease on radiotherapy plus ipilimumab.

This chain links TRBV28 with TRBJ2-1; TRBD2 matches at 7 bases. The CDR3 totals 15 residues. Germline V gene lookup returns CDR1 MDHEN and CDR2 SYDVKM. V was clipped by 5 bases and J by 7 bases; unmatched bases: 11. Here the CDR3 reads CASSLTSPVDNEQFF. CDR3 sequence (DNA): TGTGCCAGCAGTCTGACTAGCCCCGTGGATAATGAGCAGTTCTTC.

This clone was detected only a few times. The chain has TRBV28 and TRBJ1-3; D call uncertain. The CDR3 consists of 12 residues. Germline CDR1 reads MDHEN; CDR2 reads SYDVKM. V was cut by 3 bases and J by 3 bases, with 3 bases left in between. CDR3 in DNA: TGTGCCAGCAGTTTTGGTGGAAACACCATATATTTT. This codes for CASSFGGNTIYF.

This clone was seen more than once but under ten times. This chain joins TRBV19 and TRBJ2-1, with TRBD2 matching 11 bases. The junction had 5 bases not matched to a gene; V was cut back by 10 bases and J by 6 bases. There are 13 residues in the CDR3. Germline-derived CDR1 and CDR2 are LNHDA and SQIVND (reference sequence). The CDR3 sequence is CATIGLAGNEQFF. The CDR3 DNA is TGTGCCACTATCGGACTAGCGGGCAATGAGCAGTTCTTC.

This chain uses TRBV9 with TRBJ1-4, with TRBD1 as a possible D gene (6 bases). Germline values: CDR1 SGDLS, CDR2 YYNGEE. This CDR3 region has 16 residues. The ends were cut back, 3 bases at V and 7 bases at J, with 19 bases in the middle. CDR3 loop: CASSGIGGGRPEKLFF. Here the CDR3 DNA reads TGTGCCAGCAGCGGGATAGGTGGGGGGCGCCCTGAAAAACTGTTTTTT.

V is TRBV7-8 and J is TRBJ1-1; D perhaps matches TRBD1 (5 bases). Germline CDR1 reads SGHVS; CDR2 reads FQNEAQ. V gave up 1 base and J gave up 0 bases, with 12 bases separating them. This CDR3 is 16 amino acids long. The CDR3 DNA reads as TGTGCCAGCAGCTTAGGAACAAGGGGATTGAACACTGAAGCTTTCTTT. Its translation: CASSLGTRGLNTEAFF.

The chain couples TRBV18 to TRBJ2-2; TRBD1 might be the D (6 bases). This CDR3 has 14 residues. Deletions cut 6 bases from V and 5 bases from J, with 13 bases between. The V gene's germline CDR1 is KGHSH and CDR2 LQKENI. The CDR3 protein is CASSTGQQTGELFF. As DNA, the CDR3 is TGTGCCAGCTCGACGGGACAACAAACCGGGGAGCTGTTTTTT.

A word on this clone: Distinct nucleotide sequences in the sample also encode this CDR3. The chain recombines TRBV5-1 with TRBJ1-2; 10 bases map to TRBD1. Per germline, CDR1 SGHRS and CDR2 YFSETQ. The CDR3 sequence is 14 residues long. The J segment lost 7 bases and the V segment lost 6 bases, leaving 9 bases of the junction unmatched. The CDR3 region has the DNA TGCGCCAGCACCCCTGACAGGGGGCAAGGTGGCTACACCTTC. This gives the protein CASTPDRGQGGYTF.

A remark on this clone: The junction does not match germline at one end; this may be a read error. This sequence joins TRBV4-1 and TRBJ2-7, with 8 bases fitting TRBD1. This CDR3 region has 16 residues. The germline V gene has CDR1 MGHRA and CDR2 YSYEKL. The CDR3 bases are TGCGCCAGCAGCCGGAACCTCAGGGGGCCCGACTACGAGCAGTATTTC. The encoded protein is CASSRNLRGPDYEQYF.

V usage is TRBV29-1 and J usage is TRBJ2-7; 11 positions match TRBD2. V lost 1 base and J lost 3; bases outside the gene matches: 2. CDR1 and CDR2 (germline): SQVTM, ANQGSEA. This CDR3 has 14 amino acids. The CDR3 DNA sequence: TGCAGCGTTGAAGGACTAGCGGGAATCTACGAGCAGTACTTC. This gives the protein CSVEGLAGIYEQYF.

This clone was seen a handful of times. The J gene is TRBJ1-6, the V gene TRBV6-1, with 7 bases matching TRBD1. The germline gives CDR1 MNHNS, CDR2 SASEGT. The V segment lost 6 bases and the J segment 7 bases; nucleotides outside the gene matches: 9. The CDR3 is 15 residues long. This CDR3 is CASRSRQGENSPLHF. Written as DNA, the CDR3 is TGTGCCAGCAGATCTCGACAGGGAGAGAATTCACCCCTCCACTTT.

The chain combines TRBV7-6 with TRBJ1-5; the D is unclear. Germline values: CDR1 SGHVS, CDR2 FNYEAQ. This CDR3 has 17 amino acids. V was cut by 1 base and J by 0 bases, with 13 bases left in between. DNA for the CDR3: TGTGCCAGCAGCTTAGGCCAGTCATTAGTTAGCAATCAGCCCCAGCATTTT. It translates to CASSLGQSLVSNQPQHF.

The chain carries TRBV2 and TRBJ2-2; 7 nucleotides line up with TRBD1. With V trimmed by 6 bases and J by 6 bases, 16 bases remained unmatched. From germline, CDR1 is SNHLY and CDR2 FYNNEI. This CDR3 spans 17 amino acids. CDR3 in amino acids: CASSRERGGSLAGELFF. CDR3 in DNA: TGTGCCAGCAGCCGTGAACGAGGGGGCTCACTAGCCGGGGAGCTGTTTTTT.

This chain links TRBV23-1 with TRBJ2-1; maybe TRBD1 (5 bases). TRBV23-1 is an ORF; its function is uncertain. The CDR3 spans 17 residues. The V end was cut by 1 base, the J end by 5 bases, with 18 bases between. CDR3 sequence reads: CASSQFPIHGRDNEQFF. The DNA for the CDR3 is TGCGCCAGCAGTCAATTTCCCATTCACGGCAGGGACAATGAGCAGTTCTTC.